This TCR beta chain was obtained from a study of blood T cell repertoires in COVID-19. Study-wide background: Sources were T cells, B-cell-depleted T cells, or PBMCs; the material itself was cDNA or gDNA.

Trimming left V 0 bases short and J 7 bases short, with 7 bases between. Germline V gene lookup returns CDR1 KGHSH and CDR2 LQKENI. This CDR3 region has 14 residues. Clones were read by immunoSEQ multiplex PCR, and TCRdb kept only the in-frame ones, dropping some. The sample lists under 300,000 clones, over 75% occurring once. The origin of this receptor is a man aged 25 to 40 who had recovered from COVID-19. Sequences were obtained from peripheral blood. This chain joins TRBV18 and TRBJ1-6, with D hard to call. The CDR3 spells CASSPPLANSPLHF. The DNA of the CDR3 is TGTGCCAGCTCACCACCTTTGGCAAATTCACCCCTCCACTTT.